Listed below are T cell receptor beta chains from one sample, sequenced in a study of CD8+CD57+ T cells in acquired aplastic anemia. TCRdb independently ran MiXCR on the reads; one entry per CDR3 protein. The sample has approximately 250,000 distinct CDR3 sequences, 82% seen once. Specimen: sorted CD4+, CD8+, or CD8+CD57+ T cells (not recorded which) from PBMCs. The receptor source for this set is a human donor with aplastic anemia. The CDR3 runs from the conserved cysteine through the conserved F or W. D genes are given only for firm matches. Not every row has a clone size; where given, it reads once, few, many or a size class.

j_call,clone_size,d_call,v_call,cdr3_aa,cdr3_nt
TRBJ2-3,once,-,TRBV7-9,CASSVGSREAHYF,TGTGCCAGCAGCGTTGGGAGCAGAGAGGCGCACTATTTT
TRBJ1-4,-,-,TRBV7-9,CASSEGQGQRRKLFF,TGTGCCAGCAGCGAAGGCCAGGGGCAGCGAAGAAAACTGTTTTTT
TRBJ2-3,once,-,TRBV7-8,CASSPGGPRKDTRYF,TGTGCCAGCAGCCCCGGGGGGCCTAGGAAAGATACGCGGTATTTT
TRBJ2-3,-,-,TRBV9,CASSVTGVHHTDNF,TGTGCCAGCAGCGTTACGGGGGTTCATCACACAGATAATTTT
TRBJ2-3,-,-,TRBV7-8,CASSSDPDGTAHSQYF,TGTGCCAGCAGCTCCGATCCAGACGGTACAGCACATTCGCAGTATTTT
TRBJ2-5,-,-,TRBV7-3,CASSRLTEGRSDTF,TGTGCCAGCAGCAGACTTACAGAGGGCAGGTCAGATACCTTC
TRBJ2-2,once,-,TRBV7-6,CASRLDPNTGELFF,TGTGCCAGCAGACTAGACCCGAACACCGGGGAGCTGTTTTTT
TRBJ1-2,-,-,TRBV5-5,CASSFDTGSYGYTF,TGTGCCAGCAGCTTCGACACGGGTAGTTATGGCTACACCTTC
TRBJ2-1,-,TRBD2,TRBV7-9,CASGFGSSGGCFEPFF,TGTGCCAGCGGGTTTGGAAGCAGCGGGGGGTGCTTTGAGCCGTTCTTC
TRBJ1-6,-,-,TRBV7-9,CASSPGRTAYGPLHF,TGTGCCAGCAGCCCGGGCAGGACAGCGTATGGGCCCCTCCACTTT
TRBJ1-5,-,-,TRBV20-1,CSAIPRAGNQPQHF,TGCAGTGCTATACCCAGGGCAGGCAATCAGCCCCAGCATTTT
TRBJ2-3,-,-,TRBV5-8,CASSEGGSPDTQYF,TGTGCCAGCAGTGAAGGGGGGAGTCCCGATACGCAGTATTTT
TRBJ1-6,-,-,TRBV7-8,CASSFDPGVSPLSF,TGTGCCAGCAGCTTTGATCCAGGCGTGTCACCCCTTTCCTTT
TRBJ1-2,once,-,TRBV7-9,CASSLMGREEYQYTF,TGTGCCAGCAGCTTAATGGGCAGGGAAGAGTACCAGTACACCTTC
TRBJ1-1,many,-,TRBV4-1,CASSQGWNTEAFF,TGCGCCAGCAGCCAAGGGTGGAACACTGAAGCTTTCTTT
TRBJ1-6,-,-,TRBV7-3,CASSLDGGDSALHF,TGTGCCAGCAGCTTAGACGGGGGGGATTCAGCCCTCCACTTT
TRBJ2-3,-,-,TRBV2,CASGFAGTPKPQYF,TGTGCCAGCGGCTTCGCGGGAACTCCTAAGCCGCAGTATTTT
TRBJ2-3,-,-,TRBV2,CASADRSLTDTQYF,TGTGCCAGCGCGGACCGTTCACTCACAGATACGCAGTATTTT
TRBJ1-6,-,-,TRBV9,CASSVGGTTGNSPLHF,TGTGCCAGCAGCGTAGGAGGAACAACTGGGAATTCACCCCTCCACTTC
TRBJ2-1,-,-,TRBV10-3,CAISEVGAQTHEQYFF,TGTGCCATCAGTGAGGTGGGGGCACAAACCCACGAGCAGTACTTCTTC
TRBJ1-2,-,-,TRBV7-2,CASSAQQGQTEYGYTF,TGTGCCAGCAGCGCGCAACAGGGTCAAACTGAATATGGCTACACCTTC
TRBJ2-1,-,-,TRBV7-8,CASSLAGGPYKEQFF,TGTGCCAGCAGCTTAGCGGGAGGACCCTACAAGGAGCAGTTCTTC
TRBJ1-1,-,-,TRBV9,CASSVEQIGTAEAFF,TGTGCCAGCAGCGTAGAGCAGATAGGCACCGCGGAAGCTTTCTTT
TRBJ2-3,-,-,TRBV15,CATSLAADHETQYF,TGTGCCACCAGCTTAGCGGCAGACCACGAGACGCAGTATTTT
TRBJ1-6,-,TRBD1,TRBV2,CASSEGDRLALHF,TGTGCCAGCAGTGAGGGGGACAGGCTGGCCCTCCACTTT
TRBJ2-5,-,-,TRBV2,CASGDWGLDTQYF,TGTGCCAGCGGGGACTGGGGTTTAGATACGCAGTACTTT
TRBJ2-6,-,-,TRBV7-9,CASSPGTGDHGDTVLTF,TGTGCCAGCAGCCCCGGGACGGGGGACCACGGGGATACGGTCCTGACTTTC
TRBJ2-1,once,-,TRBV7-8,CASSLARVRQNNEQFF,TGTGCCAGCAGCTTAGCGCGAGTCAGGCAGAACAATGAGCAGTTCTTC
TRBJ1-1,-,-,TRBV4-1,CASSQGWGVNTEAFF,TGCGCCAGCAGCCAAGGTTGGGGCGTGAACACTGAAGCTTTCTTT
TRBJ2-3,-,-,TRBV7-8,CASSLAGGPKTQF,TGTGCCAGCAGCTTAGCGGGAGGTCCCAAGACGCAGTTT
TRBJ1-1,few,-,TRBV19,CASSMVQGKNTEAFF,TGTGCCAGTAGTATGGTCCAGGGCAAGAACACTGAAGCTTTCTTT
TRBJ2-1,-,TRBD2,TRBV7-9,CASSFLPGGGSVGQFF,TGTGCCAGCAGCTTTCTCCCAGGCGGGGGGAGCGTTGGGCAGTTCTTC
TRBJ2-7,-,-,TRBV9,CASSPPATYEQYF,TGTGCCAGCAGCCCCCCTGCAACCTACGAGCAGTACTTC
TRBJ2-7,-,-,TRBV7-9,CASSLHVPEQYF,TGTGCCAGCAGCTTACATGTCCCCGAGCAGTACTTC
TRBJ1-4,-,-,TRBV2,CASRGRVANEKLFF,TGTGCCAGCAGGGGCAGGGTGGCTAATGAAAAACTGTTTTTT
TRBJ2-1,once,TRBD1,TRBV20-1,CSARDPRDSLNEQFF,TGCAGTGCTAGAGATCCCCGGGACAGCCTGAATGAGCAGTTCTTC
TRBJ2-1,-,-,TRBV7-8,CASSSVVGRDAQFF,TGTGCCAGCAGCTCAGTAGTAGGCCGAGATGCGCAGTTCTTC
TRBJ1-6,-,-,TRBV25-1,CASSTEGWPNSPLHF,TGTGCCAGCAGTACGGAGGGGTGGCCTAATTCACCCCTCCACTTT
TRBJ2-5,-,-,TRBV7-9,CASSLQGGEQETQYF,TGTGCCAGCAGCCTACAAGGGGGGGAACAAGAGACCCAGTACTTC
TRBJ2-5,-,-,TRBV24-1,CATSAGETQYF,TGTGCCACCAGTGCGGGAGAGACCCAGTACTTC
TRBJ1-1,-,-,TRBV15,CATSRDNGDTEAFF,TGTGCCACCAGCAGAGATAATGGGGACACTGAAGCTTTCTTT
TRBJ2-5,few,-,TRBV5-4,CASSVISETQYF,TGTGCCAGCAGCGTTATTAGCGAGACCCAGTACTTC
TRBJ2-7,-,-,TRBV12-3/TRBV12-4,CASSFLSGELLYEQYF,TGTGCCAGCAGTTTTTTGTCGGGGGAGCTGTTGTACGAGCAGTACTTC
TRBJ1-2,once,-,TRBV20-1,CSAWAGYTF,TGCAGTGCCTGGGCTGGCTACACCTTC
TRBJ1-6,-,-,TRBV24-1,CASSLRDNYNSPLHF,TGTGCCAGCAGTCTGCGGGACAATTATAATTCACCCCTCCACTTT